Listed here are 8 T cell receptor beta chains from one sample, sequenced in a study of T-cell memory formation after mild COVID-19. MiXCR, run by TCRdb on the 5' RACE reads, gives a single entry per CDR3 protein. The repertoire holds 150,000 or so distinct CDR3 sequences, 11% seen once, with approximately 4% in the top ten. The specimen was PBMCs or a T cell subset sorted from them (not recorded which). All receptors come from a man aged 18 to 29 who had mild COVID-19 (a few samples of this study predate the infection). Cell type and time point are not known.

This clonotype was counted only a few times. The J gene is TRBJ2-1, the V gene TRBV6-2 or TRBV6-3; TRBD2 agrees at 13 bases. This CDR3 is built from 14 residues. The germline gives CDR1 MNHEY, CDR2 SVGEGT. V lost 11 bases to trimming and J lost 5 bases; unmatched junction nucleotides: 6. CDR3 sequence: CAGRLAGGNNEQFF. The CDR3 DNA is TGTGCCGGCCGACTAGCGGGGGGCAACAATGAGCAGTTCTTC.

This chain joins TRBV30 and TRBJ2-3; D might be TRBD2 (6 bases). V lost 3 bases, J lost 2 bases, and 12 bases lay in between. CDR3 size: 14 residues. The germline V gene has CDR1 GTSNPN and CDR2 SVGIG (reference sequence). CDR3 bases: TGTGCCTGGAGGGAGGGACGCCTCACAGATACGCAGTATTTT. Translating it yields CAWREGRLTDTQYF.

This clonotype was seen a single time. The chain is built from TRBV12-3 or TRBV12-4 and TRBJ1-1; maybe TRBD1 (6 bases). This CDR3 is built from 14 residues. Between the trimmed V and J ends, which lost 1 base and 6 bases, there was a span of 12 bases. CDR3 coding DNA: TGTGCCAGCAGTTTAGAGGGGGGTTCTCCTGAAGCTTTCTTT. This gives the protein CASSLEGGSPEAFF.

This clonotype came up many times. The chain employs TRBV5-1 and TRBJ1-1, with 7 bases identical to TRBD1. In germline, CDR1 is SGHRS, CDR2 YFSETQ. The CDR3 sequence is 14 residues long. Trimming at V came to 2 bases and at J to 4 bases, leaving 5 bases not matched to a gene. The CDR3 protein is CASSLGGDLTEAFF. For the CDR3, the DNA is TGCGCCAGCAGCTTAGGGGGCGACCTCACTGAAGCTTTCTTT.

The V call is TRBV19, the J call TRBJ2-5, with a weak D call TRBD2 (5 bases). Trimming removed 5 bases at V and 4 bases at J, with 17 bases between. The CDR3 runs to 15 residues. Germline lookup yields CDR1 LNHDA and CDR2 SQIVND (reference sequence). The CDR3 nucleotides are TGTGCCAGTAGTGCCCAATTTAGGACTGGAGAGACCCAGTACTTC. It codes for CASSAQFRTGETQYF.

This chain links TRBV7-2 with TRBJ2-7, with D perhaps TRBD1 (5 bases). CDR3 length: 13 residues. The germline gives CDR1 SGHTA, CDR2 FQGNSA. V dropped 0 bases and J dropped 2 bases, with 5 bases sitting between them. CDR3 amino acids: CASSLAGAYEQYV. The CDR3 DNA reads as TGTGCCAGCAGCTTAGCAGGGGCCTACGAGCAGTACGTC.

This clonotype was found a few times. CDR3 in DNA: TGTGCCAGCAGCTTTTCGGCAGGACCGAACACTGAAGCTTTCTTT. Its protein is CASSFSAGPNTEAFF. The V gene is TRBV11-2, the J gene TRBJ1-1, with D unresolved. CDR3 length: 15 amino acids. CDR1 is SGHAT, CDR2 FQNNGV, per germline. V dropped 3 bases and J dropped 1 base, with 12 bases sitting between them.

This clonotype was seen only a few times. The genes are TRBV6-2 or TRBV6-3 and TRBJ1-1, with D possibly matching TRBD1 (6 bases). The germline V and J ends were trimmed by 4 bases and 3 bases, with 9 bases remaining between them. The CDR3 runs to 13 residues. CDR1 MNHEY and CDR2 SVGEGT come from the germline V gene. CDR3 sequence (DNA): TGTGCCAGCAGTTGGTGGACAGACACTGAAGCTTTCTTT. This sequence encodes CASSWWTDTEAFF.